This T cell receptor (beta chain) was found in a study of T cell changes during pregnancy in multiple sclerosis. Assay: immunoSEQ multiplex PCR; the TCRdb copy retains only in-frame clones and omits some. Here the sample spans 50,000 to 60,000 clones, about 90% being singletons. The length of the CDR3 is 14 residues. Germline trimming cut 2 bases from V and 4 bases from J; bases unmatched to any gene: 3. Germline values: CDR1 MNHEY, CDR2 SMNVEV (reference sequence). This sequence originates from a female donor with multiple sclerosis, enrolled in a pregnancy study. The rearrangement links TRBV27 to TRBJ2-7, with 9 bases fitting TRBD2. Sequences were derived from CD4+ T cells from peripheral blood mononuclear cells, sampled in the first trimester of pregnancy. The CDR3 nucleotides are TGTGCCAGCAGTTTAGCGGGAGGGCCGTACGAGCAGTACTTC. Protein product: CASSLAGGPYEQYF.